The source of this T cell receptor beta chain is a study of beta chain features in type 1 diabetes. Overall study: Examination covered almost 110,000,000 sorted cells spanning all samples.

The entirety of the isolated RNA underwent reverse transcription, so expressed TCRB transcripts were sequenced. The protocol was immunoSEQ multiplex PCR, while the TCRdb copy is restricted to in-frame clones and leaves out a portion. The sample yields roughly 350,000 clones, 8% to 13% seen once. Study results and caveats: There was a moderate but significant shortening of TCRB CDR3s in all four CD4+ subsets of Type 1 diabetes patients. There were fewer insertions and more deletions at the VDJ junctions of type 1 diabetes patients.

The CDR3 is made up of 15 amino acids. The germline V gene encodes CDR1 SQVTM and CDR2 ANQGSEA. The V and J ends lost 4 bases and 0 bases, in that order; junction bases with no gene match: 6. This clone was counted only a few times. Its antigen is unknown. Sorted populations were all over 98% pure. The clonotype was recovered from a woman aged 25 to 39 in good health. The sample consisted of naive CD4+ T cells from blood. The J gene is TRBJ2-3, the V gene TRBV29-1; 8 nucleotides align to TRBD2. The CDR3 protein is CSVVTSGVSTDTQYF. For the CDR3, the DNA is TGCAGCGTTGTCACTAGCGGAGTAAGCACAGATACGCAGTATTTT.